A single sample is the source of the 21 T cell receptor beta chains below, sequenced in a study of cytotoxic CD8 clonotypes in ibrutinib-treated CLL. Sequencing used immunoSEQ multiplex PCR; TCRdb keeps in-frame clones, though not all of them. Seen here are 45,000 to 55,000 clones, about half observed once, and the top ten hold 32%. Sequencing was performed on PBMCs, taken after 12 months of ibrutinib treatment. Receptor source: a human donor with chronic lymphocytic leukemia.

This clone was counted between two and nine times. The rearrangement uses TRBV15 and TRBJ1-3; D is perhaps TRBD1 (6 bases). The CDR3 contains 14 residues. The germline V and J ends were trimmed by 3 bases and 4 bases, with 10 bases remaining between them. In germline, CDR1 is LNHNV, CDR2 YYDKDF (reference sequence). The CDR3 sequence is CATSSPGAGNTIYF. CDR3 DNA sequence: TGTGCCACCAGCAGCCCAGGGGCGGGAAACACCATATATTTT.

This clone was recorded a few times. The chain's CDR3 is CAWSAAPGLAPYNEQFF. The CDR3 DNA follows: TGTGCCTGGAGTGCAGCCCCGGGACTAGCGCCCTACAATGAGCAGTTCTTC. The chain couples TRBV30 to TRBJ2-1; 10 nucleotides align to TRBD2. Germline CDR1 reads GTSNPN; CDR2 reads SVGIG (reference sequence). After removal of 1 base from V and 2 bases from J, the junction contained 8 bases not matched to a gene. CDR3 length: 17 amino acids.

This clone occurred once. The chain has TRBV29-1 and TRBJ1-1; D might be TRBD1 (5 bases). The CDR3 extends over 12 amino acids. Germline CDR1 reads SQVTM; CDR2 reads ANQGSEA. Trimming pared 4 bases from V and 3 bases from J, leaving 9 bases between. This CDR3 reads CSVGRGDTEAFF. CDR3 in DNA: TGCAGCGTTGGACGGGGCGACACTGAAGCTTTCTTT.

This clone was detected only once. This chain links TRBV19 with TRBJ2-3, with D unclear. This CDR3 is built from 13 residues. The V gene lost 6 bases and the J gene lost 2 bases, with 9 bases spanning the gap. Germline V gene lookup returns CDR1 LNHDA and CDR2 SQIVND (reference sequence). The chain's CDR3 is CASRNVATDTQYF. As DNA, the CDR3 is TGTGCCAGTAGAAATGTGGCCACAGATACGCAGTATTTT.

This clone was seen many times. V gene TRBV11-2 combines with J gene TRBJ1-2, with 10 nucleotides matching TRBD1. V dropped 6 bases and J dropped 7; count of bases not matched to a gene: 8. CDR1 and CDR2 from the germline V gene are SGHAT and FQNNGV. This CDR3 has 14 residues. CDR3 sequence reads: CASSKVGTGVGYTF. The CDR3 nucleotides are TGTGCCAGCAGTAAGGTCGGGACAGGGGTTGGCTACACCTTC.

This clone has just a few counts. This chain uses TRBV15 with TRBJ1-4; D call uncertain. Germline-derived CDR1 and CDR2 are LNHNV and YYDKDF (reference sequence). With 2 bases removed from V and 6 bases from J, the gap between germline ends came to 16 bases. This CDR3 contains 16 residues. Here the CDR3 reads CATSRLVQAMDEKLFF. CDR3 nucleotides: TGTGCCACCAGCAGATTGGTCCAGGCGATGGATGAAAAACTGTTTTTT.

V usage is TRBV9 and J usage is TRBJ1-2; D unresolved. Looked up from germline, CDR1 is SGDLS and CDR2 is YYNGEE. The CDR3 runs 14 residues. Trimming removed 0 bases at V and 4 bases at J, with 10 bases between. The CDR3 coding sequence is TGTGCCAGCAGCGTAGAAACAGACCTCTATGGCTACACCTTC. It codes for CASSVETDLYGYTF.

The chain carries TRBV5-8 and TRBJ1-1; perhaps TRBD1 as D (5 bases). The CDR3 loop spans 14 amino acids. V was clipped by 2 bases and J by 1 base, with 9 bases between them. Germline V CDR1 and CDR2: SGHTS, YDEGEE. The CDR3 loop reads CASSFQGGNTEAFF. DNA for the CDR3: TGTGCCAGCAGCTTTCAGGGTGGGAACACTGAAGCTTTCTTT.

The rearrangement joins TRBV28 to TRBJ2-1, with 15 bases aligning to TRBD2. Per germline, CDR1 MDHEN and CDR2 SYDVKM. The CDR3 runs to 15 residues. The V gene end was trimmed by 5 bases and the J gene end by 6 bases; junction bases not matched to a gene: 2. CDR3 in amino acids: CASSAGLAGGNEQFF. CDR3 bases: TGTGCCAGCAGTGCGGGACTAGCGGGAGGCAATGAGCAGTTCTTC.

This clone turned up a few times. V usage is TRBV13 and J usage is TRBJ2-2, with 7 positions matching TRBD2. There are 16 residues in the CDR3. After removal of 8 bases from V and 6 bases from J, the junction contained 15 bases not matched to a gene. CDR1 is PRHDT and CDR2 is FYEKMQ in the germline V gene (reference sequence). This CDR3 is CASSVVAGVIAGELFF. The CDR3, as DNA: TGTGCCAGCTCCGTCGTGGCGGGAGTTATAGCCGGGGAGCTGTTTTTT.

This sequence joins TRBV7-9 and TRBJ1-4, with D maybe TRBD1 (6 bases). The V end was cut by 2 bases, the J end by 5 bases, with 9 bases between. The CDR3 extends over 14 amino acids. The germline V gene has CDR1 SEHNR and CDR2 FQNEAQ (reference sequence). The CDR3 region has the DNA TGTGCCAGCAGCTTACAAGGGGGGAATGAAAAACTGTTTTTT. Amino acids: CASSLQGGNEKLFF.

This clone showed up just a few times. The chain links TRBV18 to TRBJ2-2; D may match TRBD1 or TRBD2 (6 bases each). The CDR3 totals 14 residues. V lost 3 bases, J lost 3 bases, and 8 bases lay in between. Per the germline V gene, CDR1 is KGHSH and CDR2 is LQKENI. The CDR3 sequence: CASSPGGHTGELFF. CDR3 nucleotides: TGTGCCAGCTCACCTGGGGGGCACACCGGGGAGCTGTTTTTT.

This clone was picked up a small number of times. This sequence joins TRBV9 and TRBJ2-3, with D maybe TRBD2 (7 bases). CDR1 and CDR2 (germline): SGDLS, YYNGEE. Trimming stripped 4 bases from V and 1 base from J, with 19 bases between. The CDR3 totals 17 residues. CDR3 loop: CASSIPRGGAGTDTQYF. The CDR3, as DNA: TGTGCCAGCAGCATCCCGAGGGGGGGGGCAGGCACAGATACGCAGTATTTT.

The chain recombines TRBV6-1 with TRBJ2-7; D may correspond to TRBD1 or TRBD2 (5 bases each). The CDR3 contains 14 residues. The germline gives CDR1 MNHNS, CDR2 SASEGT. V lost 6 bases and J lost 2, with 14 bases in between. The CDR3 DNA follows: TGTGCCAGCAGACACCGGGACGGAGCCTACGAGCAGTACTTC. Its translation: CASRHRDGAYEQYF.

This chain uses TRBV19 with TRBJ2-7, with D perhaps matching TRBD2 (6 bases). CDR3 length equals 16 residues. Germline CDR1 LNHDA, CDR2 SQIVND (reference sequence). V gave up 5 bases and J gave up 5 bases, with 22 bases separating them. CDR3 DNA sequence: TGTGCCAGTAGTCCGCCCGGGAGTTGGGTCCCTCACGAGCAGTACTTC. It codes for CASSPPGSWVPHEQYF.

This clone was picked up many times. This chain joins TRBV7-2 and TRBJ2-7; TRBD2 matches 9 bases. From germline, CDR1 is SGHTA and CDR2 FQGNSA. The J segment lost 4 bases and the V segment lost 1 base, leaving 8 bases of the junction unmatched. The CDR3 is made up of 16 amino acids. The CDR3, as DNA: TGTGCCAGCAGCTTAGAGGCACTAGCGGGTTTTTACGAGCAGTACTTC. Amino acid sequence: CASSLEALAGFYEQYF. Supplemented by reference TRBV7-2 and TRBJ2-7, the full variable domain reads GAGVSQSPSNKVTEKGKDVELRCDPISGHTALYWYRQSLGQGLEFLIYFQGNSAPDKSGLPSDRFSAERTGGSVSTLTIQRTQQEDSAVYLCASSLEALAGFYEQYFGPGTRLTVT.

The rearrangement uses TRBV19 and TRBJ2-1, with 11 bases that match TRBD2. This CDR3 region has 16 residues. Per the germline V gene, CDR1 is LNHDA and CDR2 is SQIVND (reference sequence). With 6 bases clipped from V and 4 bases from J, the junction kept 8 bases outside the gene matches. Here the CDR3 DNA reads TGTGCCAGTAGGGATCCGGGACTAGCGGCATACAATGAGCAGTTCTTC. It codes for CASRDPGLAAYNEQFF.

This clone was found a few times. This rearrangement joins TRBV10-2 to TRBJ1-1, with D tentatively TRBD1 (5 bases). The germline gives CDR1 WSHSY, CDR2 SAAADI. The V and J ends lost 3 bases and 4 bases respectively, with 12 bases between them. The CDR3 runs 14 residues. The CDR3: CASSEPGFSTEAFF. In DNA, the CDR3 is TGCGCCAGCAGTGAACCAGGGTTTAGCACTGAAGCTTTCTTT.

V usage is TRBV2 and J usage is TRBJ2-1; the D gene could be TRBD1 or TRBD2 (5 bases each). CDR1 and CDR2 from the germline V gene are SNHLY and FYNNEI. The CDR3 is 14 amino acids. Trimming cost V 4 bases and J 5 bases, with 12 bases left between them. CDR3 bases: TGTGCCAGCAGTGCCGGGACCTGGGACAATGAGCAGTTCTTC. Its protein is CASSAGTWDNEQFF.

The chain combines TRBV28 with TRBJ1-2, with D uncertain. This CDR3 has 12 amino acids. V was trimmed by 5 bases and J by 3 bases, leaving 7 bases between them. The V gene's germline CDR1 is MDHEN and CDR2 SYDVKM. CDR3 sequence reads: CASSGDDYGYTF. Written as DNA, the CDR3 is TGTGCCAGCAGTGGGGATGACTATGGCTACACCTTC.

The chain recombines TRBV5-1 with TRBJ1-3, with D uncertain. CDR1 SGHRS and CDR2 YFSETQ come from the germline V gene. The CDR3 extends over 15 amino acids. Trimming took 1 base from V and 8 from J, leaving 16 bases between them. The CDR3 DNA is TGCGCCAGCAGCTTGTATGGTCGGCAAACGGACACCATATATTTT. It translates to CASSLYGRQTDTIYF.